This TCR beta chain stems from a study of T cells in Graves' hyperthyroidism and ophthalmopathy. Reasons for excluding patients were uncontrolled infection, other autoimmune disease, pregnancy or lactation. General study points: Blood also showed most of the thyroid clonotypes that were expanded above 0.001.

The CDR3 length is 17 residues. Germline CDR1 is SNHLY and CDR2 is FYNNEI. The ends lost 3 bases at V and 2 bases at J; junction bases unmatched: 11. Researchers took RNA transcripts and amplified the TCR beta CDR3 regions from them. Initially, a first-round RT-PCR of the TCR CDR3 employed the HTBI primer set. A single record per CDR3 protein comes from TCRdb applying MiXCR to the multiplex PCR reads. The data contain some 500,000 distinct CDR3 sequences, 15% to 20% of them singletons. In this sample, this clonotype turned up many times. Its antigen is unidentified. The origin of this receptor is a woman under 40 with Graves' ophthalmopathy. The rearrangement links TRBV2 to TRBJ2-3; 7 bases agree with TRBD2. Material for sequencing was blood. The CDR3 region has the DNA TGTGCCAGCAGTGACGGTCCTGAAGCGGGGCTCACAGATACGCAGTATTTT. Its translation is CASSDGPEAGLTDTQYF.